Listed here are 24 T cell receptor beta chains from one sample, sequenced in a study of shared clonotypes between healthy human individuals. Using immunoSEQ multiplex PCR, the repertoire was profiled, and TCRdb retains in-frame clones only, with some absent. Of some 500,000 clones in the sample, 65% to 80% were seen once. The sequencing sample was made of PBMCs. The receptor set was obtained from a woman aged 40 to 49 in good health. Some clones in this sample may be carry-over from other donors' samples.

The chain uses TRBV5-1 and TRBJ2-7; maybe TRBD1 (5 bases). The CDR3 runs 14 residues. Germline assignment: CDR1 SGHRS and CDR2 YFSETQ. V lost 2 bases, J lost 1 base, and 10 bases lay in between. The CDR3, as DNA: TGCGCCAGCAGCTTCGACAGAGAATCCTACGAGCAGTACTTC. It translates to CASSFDRESYEQYF.

This rearrangement joins TRBV5-6 to TRBJ2-3; D is unclear. Trimming pared 2 bases from V and 4 bases from J, leaving 11 bases between. CDR3 length: 14 residues. Germline V gene data show CDR1 as SGHDT and CDR2 as YYEEEE. CDR3 in DNA: TGTGCCAGCAGCTTTGGCAAAGGTGCAGATACGCAGTATTTT. Amino acids: CASSFGKGADTQYF.

This clone was recorded a few times. The chain recombines TRBV5-4 with TRBJ2-1, with 10 bases fitting TRBD2. This CDR3 is 17 amino acids long. V lost 5 bases, J lost 0 bases, and 8 bases stayed unmatched. CDR1 and CDR2 (germline): SGHNT, YYREEE (reference sequence). CDR3 nucleotides: TGTGCCAGCAGGCCCGGACTAGCGGACAACTCCTACAATGAGCAGTTCTTC. Protein sequence: CASRPGLADNSYNEQFF.

About this clone: This likely traces to a read error, being one base from a far larger clone. The sample has other DNA sequences that encode this CDR3 too. The J gene is TRBJ1-5, the V gene TRBV10-2; TRBD1 matches 7 bases. The CDR3 has 14 amino acids. Germline CDR1 reads WSHSY; CDR2 reads SAAADI. The ends lost 9 bases at V and 5 bases at J; junction bases unmatched: 10. The CDR3 DNA reads as TGCGCCAGTGGTTCCGGGACAGTCTATCAGCCCCAGCATTTT. Translation: CASGSGTVYQPQHF.

The genes are TRBV13 and TRBJ2-7, with TRBD2 as a possible D gene (7 bases). Germline loops: CDR1 PRHDT, CDR2 FYEKMQ (reference sequence). The CDR3 runs to 15 residues. The ends were cut back, 4 bases at V and 0 bases at J, with 13 bases in the middle. CDR3 region: CASSWGGGASYEQYF. CDR3 coding DNA: TGTGCCAGCAGCTGGGGGGGCGGTGCCTCCTACGAGCAGTACTTC.

In this sample, this clone turned up a few times. V gene TRBV5-1 combines with J gene TRBJ1-5, with a tentative D call TRBD1 (5 bases). V lost 0 bases and J 7 bases, leaving 8 bases between the germline ends. Germline-derived CDR1 and CDR2 are SGHRS and YFSETQ. The CDR3 has 13 residues. CDR3 coding DNA: TGCGCCAGCAGCTTGGGGAGGGACCAGCCCCAGCATTTT. It is translated as CASSLGRDQPQHF.

The chain has TRBV5-1 and TRBJ1-2; D ambiguous. The V gene lost 0 bases and the J gene lost 8 bases, with 11 bases spanning the gap. The CDR3 runs 13 residues. CDR1 and CDR2 from the germline V gene are SGHRS and YFSETQ. CDR3 loop: CASSLEAARGYTF. The DNA of the CDR3 is TGCGCCAGCAGCTTGGAGGCAGCGCGGGGCTACACCTTC.

The rearrangement links TRBV7-9 to TRBJ2-1, with D maybe TRBD1 (6 bases). CDR3 length: 14 residues. The V gene lost 5 bases and the J gene lost 4 bases, with 12 bases spanning the gap. From germline, CDR1 is SEHNR and CDR2 FQNEAQ (reference sequence). The CDR3 sequence is CASSPGAEYNEQFF. The CDR3 DNA is TGTGCCAGCAGCCCAGGGGCCGAATACAATGAGCAGTTCTTC.

V is TRBV5-4 and J is TRBJ2-4; D is perhaps TRBD2 (6 bases). V was trimmed by 1 base and J by 7 bases, leaving 15 bases between them. Germline V gene data show CDR1 as SGHNT and CDR2 as YYREEE (reference sequence). The CDR3 contains 15 residues. The CDR3 DNA is TGTGCCAGCAGCTTGAGGGTCGGGAGCGAGAACATTCAGTACTTC. Encoded protein: CASSLRVGSENIQYF.

The chain couples TRBV27 to TRBJ2-3; D possibly corresponds to TRBD2 (5 bases). In germline, CDR1 is MNHEY, CDR2 SMNVEV (reference sequence). Trimming shortened V by 5 bases and J by 8 bases, and 17 bases separated the two germline ends. This CDR3 is 14 amino acids long. This chain's CDR3 is CASSPLGEGVTQYF. As DNA, the CDR3 is TGTGCCAGCAGTCCCCTCGGCGAGGGTGTTACGCAGTATTTT.

The chain joins TRBV7-3 to TRBJ2-1; 9 bases agree with TRBD2. Germline V gene lookup returns CDR1 SGHTA and CDR2 FQGTGA. The junction had 1 base not matched to a gene; V was cut back by 1 base and J by 0 bases. CDR3 length equals 16 residues. The CDR3 reads CASSLKLAGSYNEQFF. CDR3 nucleotide sequence: TGTGCCAGCAGCTTAAAACTAGCGGGCTCCTACAATGAGCAGTTCTTC.

This clone has only one observation. The CDR3: CASESGGETQYF. In DNA, the CDR3 is TGTGCCAGCGAGTCCGGGGGCGAGACCCAGTACTTC. The V gene is TRBV6-1, the J gene TRBJ2-5, with D perhaps being TRBD1 or TRBD2 (6 bases each). The V gene's germline CDR1 is MNHNS and CDR2 SASEGT. The CDR3 loop spans 12 amino acids. V dropped 8 bases and J dropped 5 bases, with 12 bases sitting between them.

The CDR3 DNA reads TGCGCCAGCAGCTTCTTTACAGGGAAAGAGACCCAGTACTTC. Its protein product is CASSFFTGKETQYF. V and J are TRBV5-1 and TRBJ2-5, with a possible D match to TRBD1 (6 bases). V lost 2 bases, J lost 3 bases, and 11 bases lay in between. The germline V gene has CDR1 SGHRS and CDR2 YFSETQ. The CDR3 is made up of 14 amino acids.

The chain combines TRBV5-1 with TRBJ2-5, with a possible D match to TRBD1 (6 bases). The CDR3 spans 13 residues. Trimming left V 2 bases short and J 11 bases short, with 16 bases between. CDR1 and CDR2 (germline): SGHRS, YFSETQ. The CDR3 region is CASSFGTLDEQYF. The DNA for the CDR3 is TGCGCCAGCAGCTTTGGGACACTGGATGAGCAGTACTTC.

The chain uses TRBV5-1 and TRBJ2-3; TRBD2 agrees at 10 bases. The CDR3 contains 16 residues. The junction had 3 bases not matched to a gene; V was cut back by 0 bases and J by 2 bases. CDR1 is SGHRS and CDR2 is YFSETQ in the germline V gene. CDR3 DNA sequence: TGCGCCAGCAGCTTGGGTACTAGCGGGAACACAGATACGCAGTATTTT. As protein: CASSLGTSGNTDTQYF. The full variable domain, completed using reference TRBV5-1 and TRBJ2-3, is KAGVTQTPRYLIKTRGQQVTLSCSPISGHRSVSWYQQTPGQGLQFLFEYFSETQRNKGNFPGRFSGRQFSNSRSEMNVSTLELGDSALYLCASSLGTSGNTDTQYFGPGTRLTVL.

The rearrangement links TRBV28 to TRBJ2-1; D uncertain. The V gene lost 6 bases and the J gene lost 9 bases, with 15 bases spanning the gap. Germline V gives CDR1 MDHEN, CDR2 SYDVKM. The CDR3 consists of 13 residues. CDR3 amino acids: CASSPTSLPEQFF. The CDR3 region has the DNA TGTGCCAGCAGCCCTACTTCCTTACCTGAGCAGTTCTTC.

V gene TRBV14 combines with J gene TRBJ2-2; 7 positions agree with TRBD2. This CDR3 is 15 amino acids long. CDR1 and CDR2 (germline): SGHDN, FVKESK. The trim removed 1 base at V and 8 bases at J, leaving 7 bases unmatched. This chain's CDR3 is CASSQVGGSGGELFF. The CDR3 DNA sequence: TGTGCCAGCAGCCAAGTGGGCGGGAGCGGGGGGGAGCTGTTTTTT.

The V and J genes are TRBV4-2 and TRBJ2-7; TRBD2 matches 10 bases. This CDR3 spans 14 amino acids. Germline V lookup: CDR1 LGHNA, CDR2 YNFKEQ. Trimming at V came to 3 bases and at J to 5 bases, leaving 4 bases not matched to a gene. DNA for the CDR3: TGTGCCAGCAGCCAGGGGCTAGCGGGAGACGAGCAGTACTTC. Translating it yields CASSQGLAGDEQYF.

The chain recombines TRBV9 with TRBJ2-4; TRBD1 aligns across 7 bases. Trimming took 0 bases from V and 6 from J; bases not matched to a gene: 9. The CDR3 covers 16 residues. CDR1 and CDR2 from the germline V gene are SGDLS and YYNGEE. Here the CDR3 reads CASSVGGLGQLNIQYF. The DNA for the CDR3 is TGTGCCAGCAGCGTAGGGGGCCTGGGACAGTTAAACATTCAGTACTTC.

This sequence joins TRBV19 and TRBJ2-6, with TRBD1 matching 8 bases. The V and J ends lost 3 bases and 4 bases, in that order; junction bases with no gene match: 5. The CDR3 is made up of 16 amino acids. Germline values: CDR1 LNHDA, CDR2 SQIVND (reference sequence). CDR3 DNA sequence: TGTGCCAGTAGTATCAGGACAGGGTACGGGGCCAACGTCCTGACTTTC. It codes for CASSIRTGYGANVLTF.

This clone is a singleton in its sample. This chain connects TRBV6-1 to TRBJ1-5, with D perhaps matching TRBD1 (5 bases). Germline V gene sequence: CDR1 MNHNS, CDR2 SASEGT. With 10 bases removed from V and 0 bases from J, the gap between germline ends came to 16 bases. The CDR3 runs to 15 residues. The CDR3 sequence: CATAGEVGSNQPQHF. The CDR3 DNA is TGTGCCACCGCGGGGGAGGTTGGTAGCAATCAGCCCCAGCATTTT.

There are many counts of this clone. The CDR3: CASRTGTTSYEQYF. CDR3 in DNA: TGTGCCAGCAGAACCGGGACCACTTCCTACGAGCAGTACTTC. The J gene is TRBJ2-7, the V gene TRBV28; D tentatively reads TRBD1 or TRBD2 (5 bases each). Looked up from germline, CDR1 is MDHEN and CDR2 is SYDVKM. This CDR3 spans 14 amino acids. Trimming took off 6 bases at V and 1 base at J, with 13 bases between the two ends.

J is TRBJ2-5 and V is TRBV6-1; D gene ambiguous. CDR1 and CDR2 (germline): MNHNS, SASEGT. V dropped 2 bases and J dropped 0 bases, with 10 bases sitting between them. There are 15 residues in the CDR3. The CDR3 DNA reads as TGTGCCAGCAGTGAATACAGCGAAAACCAAGAGACCCAGTACTTC. It yields the protein CASSEYSENQETQYF.

V and J are TRBV28 and TRBJ2-3, with 13 bases matching TRBD2. CDR3 length: 16 amino acids. Looked up from germline, CDR1 is MDHEN and CDR2 is SYDVKM. With V trimmed by 5 bases and J by 3 bases, 5 bases remained unmatched. The chain's CDR3 is CASSARLAGGTDTQYF. The CDR3 DNA reads TGTGCCAGCAGTGCCCGACTAGCGGGAGGAACAGATACGCAGTATTTT.